This is a list of T cell receptor beta chains from one sample in a study of blood T cell repertoires in COVID-19. Clones were sequenced by immunoSEQ multiplex PCR, and TCRdb holds only the in-frame ones, with some missing. The profile shows 85,000 to 100,000 clones, around 80% of them singletons. Source material: peripheral blood. The receptors originated from a man aged 50 to 59 who had recovered from COVID-19. Both conserved end residues are part of each CDR3. A D gene is named only where the DNA matches it firmly. Size is omitted from some rows. Given values are once, few, many or a class for expanded clones.

v_call: TRBV7-2
clone_size: NA
d_call: TRBD2
j_call: TRBJ2-7
cdr3_aa: CASSFSGLAGAEQYF
cdr3_nt: TGTGCCAGCAGCTTCTCTGGGCTAGCGGGAGCCGAGCAGTACTTC

v_call: TRBV5-5
clone_size: NA
d_call: TRBD2
j_call: TRBJ2-4
cdr3_aa: CASSLVPLAGGANIQYF
cdr3_nt: TGTGCCAGCAGCTTGGTCCCCCTAGCGGGAGGGGCAAACATTCAGTACTTC

v_call: TRBV11-2
clone_size: NA
d_call: TRBD1
j_call: TRBJ2-2
cdr3_aa: CASSLANRGRRYTGELFF
cdr3_nt: TGTGCCAGCAGCTTAGCCAACAGGGGGCGAAGATACACCGGGGAGCTGTTTTTT

v_call: TRBV7-6
clone_size: few
d_call: NA
j_call: TRBJ2-1
cdr3_aa: CASSLYQGSYNEQFF
cdr3_nt: TGTGCCAGCAGCTTATATCAGGGCTCCTACAATGAGCAGTTCTTC

v_call: TRBV5-1
clone_size: NA
d_call: NA
j_call: TRBJ1-3
cdr3_aa: CASSLESSGNTIYF
cdr3_nt: TGCGCCAGCAGCTTGGAGAGCTCTGGAAACACCATATATTTT

v_call: TRBV5-1
clone_size: NA
d_call: NA
j_call: TRBJ2-1
cdr3_aa: CASSFIQGNNEQFF
cdr3_nt: TGCGCCAGCAGCTTTATACAGGGAAACAATGAGCAGTTCTTC

v_call: TRBV7-6
clone_size: NA
d_call: NA
j_call: TRBJ1-2
cdr3_aa: CASSLGGSLYGYTF
cdr3_nt: TGTGCCAGCAGCTTAGGAGGGTCCCTCTATGGCTACACCTTC

v_call: TRBV6-2/TRBV6-3
clone_size: once
d_call: NA
j_call: TRBJ1-2
cdr3_aa: CASSYNYYGYTF
cdr3_nt: TGTGCCAGCAGTTACAACTACTATGGCTACACCTTC

v_call: TRBV19
clone_size: NA
d_call: NA
j_call: TRBJ1-1
cdr3_aa: CASSILAGTPPGNTEAFF
cdr3_nt: TGTGCCAGTAGTATACTCGCCGGGACACCGCCGGGTAACACTGAAGCTTTCTTT

v_call: TRBV28
clone_size: few
d_call: NA
j_call: TRBJ1-2
cdr3_aa: CASSSGQTEHYGYTF
cdr3_nt: TGTGCCAGCAGTTCGGGACAAACAGAACACTATGGCTACACCTTC

v_call: TRBV6-4
clone_size: NA
d_call: TRBD2
j_call: TRBJ2-3
cdr3_aa: CASTHCREAGTQYF
cdr3_nt: TGTGCCAGCACCCATTGCCGGGAGGCGGGTACGCAGTATTTT

v_call: TRBV25-1
clone_size: NA
d_call: TRBD1
j_call: TRBJ2-1
cdr3_aa: CASSEPQGEKNEQFF
cdr3_nt: TGTGCCAGCAGTGAACCACAGGGGGAAAAAAATGAGCAGTTCTTC

v_call: TRBV24-1
clone_size: NA
d_call: NA
j_call: TRBJ2-5
cdr3_aa: CATSDSDRWETQYF
cdr3_nt: TGTGCCACCAGTGATAGCGACCGGTGGGAGACCCAGTACTTC

v_call: TRBV11-2
clone_size: once
d_call: NA
j_call: TRBJ1-2
cdr3_aa: CASSQTVVWGYTF
cdr3_nt: TGTGCCAGCAGCCAAACGGTTGTGTGGGGCTACACCTTC

v_call: TRBV30
clone_size: once
d_call: TRBD2
j_call: TRBJ2-1
cdr3_aa: CAWNKVAGGEQFF
cdr3_nt: TGTGCCTGGAACAAGGTAGCGGGGGGTGAGCAGTTCTTC

v_call: TRBV7-2
clone_size: NA
d_call: TRBD2
j_call: TRBJ2-5
cdr3_aa: CASRQAGTIQETQYF
cdr3_nt: TGTGCCAGCAGACAAGCGGGAACTATCCAAGAGACCCAGTACTTC

v_call: TRBV5-4
clone_size: NA
d_call: NA
j_call: TRBJ1-2
cdr3_aa: CASSLRGPIGYTF
cdr3_nt: TGTGCCAGCAGCTTAAGGGGCCCTATTGGCTACACCTTC

v_call: TRBV19
clone_size: NA
d_call: NA
j_call: TRBJ2-2
cdr3_aa: CASGAYGGGAAGELFF
cdr3_nt: TGTGCCAGTGGAGCCTATGGAGGGGGGGCCGCCGGGGAGCTGTTTTTT

v_call: TRBV11-2
clone_size: NA
d_call: TRBD2
j_call: TRBJ2-7
cdr3_aa: CASSLGLAGIYEQYF
cdr3_nt: TGTGCCAGCAGCTTAGGATTAGCGGGGATCTACGAGCAGTACTTC

v_call: TRBV19
clone_size: NA
d_call: TRBD1
j_call: TRBJ2-7
cdr3_aa: CASSVDREPLLEQYF
cdr3_nt: TGTGCCAGTAGTGTCGACAGGGAACCCCTCCTCGAGCAGTACTTC

v_call: TRBV9
clone_size: NA
d_call: TRBD2
j_call: TRBJ2-5
cdr3_aa: CASSAGLAGLETQYF
cdr3_nt: TGTGCCAGCAGCGCGGGACTAGCGGGGCTAGAGACCCAGTACTTC

v_call: TRBV7-2
clone_size: NA
d_call: TRBD1
j_call: TRBJ1-4
cdr3_aa: CASRQGAGEKLFF
cdr3_nt: TGTGCCAGCAGACAGGGGGCGGGGGAAAAACTGTTTTTT

v_call: TRBV4-2
clone_size: NA
d_call: NA
j_call: TRBJ2-1
cdr3_aa: CASSQGSVAAVYNEQFF
cdr3_nt: TGTGCCAGCAGCCAAGGTTCGGTAGCGGCCGTCTACAATGAGCAGTTCTTC

v_call: TRBV9
clone_size: NA
d_call: TRBD1
j_call: TRBJ2-2
cdr3_aa: CASSRPDRQGSNTGELFF
cdr3_nt: TGTGCCAGCAGCAGGCCCGACAGACAGGGATCGAACACCGGGGAGCTGTTTTTT

v_call: TRBV6-5
clone_size: few
d_call: NA
j_call: TRBJ1-1
cdr3_aa: CASFLDSYTEAFF
cdr3_nt: TGTGCCAGCTTTTTGGACAGTTACACTGAAGCTTTCTTT

v_call: TRBV6-6
clone_size: once
d_call: NA
j_call: TRBJ2-1
cdr3_aa: CASLSQYSYNEQFF
cdr3_nt: TGTGCCAGCCTATCCCAATACTCCTACAATGAGCAGTTCTTC

v_call: TRBV10-3
clone_size: NA
d_call: NA
j_call: TRBJ1-4
cdr3_aa: CATATRGTNEKLFF
cdr3_nt: TGTGCCACTGCCACTCGGGGGACTAATGAAAAACTGTTTTTT

v_call: TRBV25-1
clone_size: NA
d_call: TRBD1
j_call: TRBJ1-1
cdr3_aa: CASSRTGVNTEAFF
cdr3_nt: TGTGCCAGCTCCCGGACAGGGGTGAACACTGAAGCTTTCTTT

v_call: TRBV7-2
clone_size: once
d_call: TRBD1
j_call: TRBJ2-5
cdr3_aa: CASSLRQGRETQYF
cdr3_nt: TGTGCCAGCAGCCTCCGACAGGGTCGGGAGACCCAGTACTTC

v_call: TRBV6-5
clone_size: once
d_call: NA
j_call: TRBJ1-4
cdr3_aa: CASSYSGGAEKLFF
cdr3_nt: TGTGCCAGCAGTTACTCAGGGGGGGCTGAAAAACTGTTTTTT

v_call: TRBV2
clone_size: NA
d_call: TRBD1
j_call: TRBJ1-5
cdr3_aa: CASSLDRVRQPQHF
cdr3_nt: TGTGCCAGCAGTCTCGACAGGGTAAGACAGCCCCAGCATTTT

v_call: TRBV27
clone_size: NA
d_call: TRBD1
j_call: TRBJ2-3
cdr3_aa: CASSDRGRTDTQYF
cdr3_nt: TGTGCCAGCAGTGACAGGGGGCGCACAGATACGCAGTATTTT

v_call: TRBV6-5
clone_size: NA
d_call: TRBD2
j_call: TRBJ2-5
cdr3_aa: CASSYGERGGRETQYF
cdr3_nt: TGTGCCAGCAGTTACGGCGAGCGGGGGGGCCGGGAGACCCAGTACTTC

v_call: TRBV18
clone_size: NA
d_call: NA
j_call: TRBJ2-7
cdr3_aa: CASSGLLGTEQYF
cdr3_nt: TGTGCCAGCTCAGGACTTCTGGGAACCGAGCAGTACTTC

v_call: TRBV9
clone_size: few
d_call: TRBD2
j_call: TRBJ2-7
cdr3_aa: CASSRTSGLSEQYF
cdr3_nt: TGTGCCAGCAGCCGGACTAGCGGGCTGTCCGAGCAGTACTTC

v_call: TRBV18
clone_size: NA
d_call: TRBD2
j_call: TRBJ2-7
cdr3_aa: CASSPSMPLSSGYYEQYF
cdr3_nt: TGTGCCAGCTCACCATCTATGCCACTGTCTAGCGGATATTACGAGCAGTACTTC

v_call: TRBV30
clone_size: NA
d_call: NA
j_call: TRBJ2-1
cdr3_aa: CAWSRTGNEQFF
cdr3_nt: TGTGCCTGGAGCCGTACCGGGAATGAGCAGTTCTTC

v_call: TRBV3-1/TRBV3-2
clone_size: NA
d_call: NA
j_call: TRBJ2-2
cdr3_aa: CASSQDPGGGNTGELFF
cdr3_nt: TGTGCCAGCAGCCAAGATCCTGGGGGAGGGAACACCGGGGAGCTGTTTTTT

v_call: TRBV6-2/TRBV6-3
clone_size: NA
d_call: NA
j_call: TRBJ1-1
cdr3_aa: CASSSYQGNTEAFF
cdr3_nt: TGTGCCAGCAGTTCCTACCAGGGGAACACTGAAGCTTTCTTT

v_call: TRBV11-2
clone_size: NA
d_call: NA
j_call: TRBJ1-4
cdr3_aa: CASSLEGTGSEKLFF
cdr3_nt: TGTGCCAGCAGCTTAGAGGGAACAGGAAGTGAAAAACTGTTTTTT

v_call: TRBV11-2
clone_size: NA
d_call: NA
j_call: TRBJ2-3
cdr3_aa: CASSLDRVLVTQYF
cdr3_nt: TGTGCCAGCAGCTTAGATCGAGTATTAGTTACGCAGTATTTT

v_call: TRBV28
clone_size: few
d_call: NA
j_call: TRBJ1-6
cdr3_aa: CASSEQGFPPLHF
cdr3_nt: TGTGCCAGCAGTGAGCAGGGATTTCCACCCCTCCACTTT